What follows is one T cell receptor beta chain and its context. Its specificity is not known. The assay was immunoSEQ multiplex PCR, and TCRdb's table has in-frame clones only and misses some. Altogether some 500,000 clones are present, less than 96% being singletons, with the ten largest covering roughly 0.06%. V gave up 5 bases and J gave up 7 bases, with 15 bases separating them. This CDR3 region has 13 residues. CDR1 and CDR2 from the germline V gene are MNHEY and SVGAGI. The entry originates in a study of shared clonotypes between healthy human individuals. Points from the study as a whole: Investigators expected sequencing depth to affect clonotype sharing among donors.

Sequences were obtained from naive CD4+ T cells sorted from blood. Described subset: CD45RA+ positively selected. This clonotype originated in a woman aged 25 to 45 in good health. The chain combines TRBV6-5 with TRBJ2-7; perhaps TRBD1 as D (5 bases). The CDR3 bases are TGTGCCAGCAGTCCAGGGCTCCCCTGGGAGCAGTACTTC. It codes for CASSPGLPWEQYF.